One sample yielded the 4 T cell receptor beta chains listed below, sequenced in a study of blood T cell repertoires in COVID-19. TCRdb's copy holds only in-frame clones and misses some; the assay was immunoSEQ multiplex PCR. This sample has over 45,000 clones, with about nine tenths found just once. Sequenced input: peripheral blood. The receptors shown here come from a man in his sixties with active COVID-19.

The chain recombines TRBV18 with TRBJ2-3, with 8 positions matching TRBD1. CDR3 length: 13 amino acids. CDR1 is KGHSH, CDR2 LQKENI, per germline. V gave up 0 bases and J gave up 9 bases; unmatched junction bases: 2. The CDR3 sequence is CASSPPTGATQYF. Written as DNA, the CDR3 is TGTGCCAGCTCACCACCGACAGGGGCCACGCAGTATTTT. Full variable domain (rest looked up from reference TRBV18 and TRBJ2-3): NAGVMQNPRHLVRRRGQEARLRCSPMKGHSHVYWYRQLPEEGLKFMVYLQKENIIDESGMPKERFSAEFPKEGPSILRIQQVVRGDSAAYFCASSPPTGATQYFGPGTRLTVL.

The chain couples TRBV14 to TRBJ2-7; 11 nucleotides align to TRBD1. V was pared by 1 base and J by 4 bases, with 3 bases of the junction left unmatched. Germline-derived CDR1 and CDR2 are SGHDN and FVKESK. This CDR3 has 15 residues. The CDR3, as DNA: TGTGCCAGCAGCCAAGGGACAGGGGGCAGGTACGAGCAGTACTTC. It is translated as CASSQGTGGRYEQYF.

This clone was recorded only once. The chain has TRBV18 and TRBJ2-2, with 10 nucleotides matching TRBD2. V lost 6 bases, J lost 6 bases, and 19 bases stayed unmatched. Per the germline V gene, CDR1 is KGHSH and CDR2 is LQKENI. The CDR3 spans 19 residues. CDR3 DNA: TGTGCCAGCTCCGCCATCGCTAGCGGGAGTTTTATCTCTGCCGGGGAGCTGTTTTTT. It codes for CASSAIASGSFISAGELFF.

This chain uses TRBV28 with TRBJ2-7, with D uncertain. Trimming shortened V by 5 bases and J by 3 bases, and 5 bases separated the two germline ends. Germline-derived CDR1 and CDR2 are MDHEN and SYDVKM. The CDR3 consists of 11 residues. Here the CDR3 DNA reads TGTGCCAGCAGTCATCACTACGAGCAGTACTTC. Translated, it gives CASSHHYEQYF.